This T cell receptor beta chain was captured in a study of T-cell reconstitution after alpha-beta-depleted transplantation in children. Unique molecular identifiers were used in preparing the TCRbeta library. Each CDR3 protein gets one entry after TCRdb re-called the PCR reads with MiXCR. The profile shows 250,000 to 350,000 distinct CDR3 sequences, roughly 9.5% of them singletons. This clonotype was detected a few times. The CDR3 has 13 amino acids. The germline V gene has CDR1 SQVTM and CDR2 ANQGSEA. The V and J ends lost 7 bases and 1 base respectively, with 10 bases between them. The clonotype was recovered from a human donor who donated a stem cell graft to a child with SCID. The source material was PBMCs from the stem cell graft donor, sampled from the stem cell graft. This chain uses TRBV29-1 with TRBJ2-2, with a tentative D call TRBD2 (6 bases). The CDR3 sequence: CSATGGNTGELFF. CDR3 coding DNA: TGCAGCGCGACCGGGGGGAACACCGGGGAGCTGTTTTTT.